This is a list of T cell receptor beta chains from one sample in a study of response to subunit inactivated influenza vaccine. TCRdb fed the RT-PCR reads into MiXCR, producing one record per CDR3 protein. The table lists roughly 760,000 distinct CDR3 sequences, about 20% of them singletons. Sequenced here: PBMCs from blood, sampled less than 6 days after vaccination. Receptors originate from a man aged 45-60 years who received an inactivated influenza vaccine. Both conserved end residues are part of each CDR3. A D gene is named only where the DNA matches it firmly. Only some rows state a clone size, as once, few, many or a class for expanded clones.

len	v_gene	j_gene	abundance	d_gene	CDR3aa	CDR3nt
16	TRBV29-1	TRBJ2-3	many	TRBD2	CSVAGGSGRITDTQYF	TGCAGCGTCGCGGGGGGTAGCGGGAGGATAACAGATACGCAGTATTTT
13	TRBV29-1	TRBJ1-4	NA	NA	CSALKATNEKLFF	TGCAGCGCACTCAAAGCAACTAATGAAAAACTGTTTTTT
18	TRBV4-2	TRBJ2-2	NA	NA	CASSLTPSRRGYTGELFF	TGTGCCAGCAGCCTGACCCCCTCTCGAAGGGGTTACACCGGGGAGCTGTTTTTT
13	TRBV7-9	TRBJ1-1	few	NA	CASSPEGNTEAFF	TGTGCCAGCAGCCCAGAGGGGAACACTGAAGCTTTCTTT
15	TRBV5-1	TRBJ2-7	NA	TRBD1	CASSFQGQGAYEQYF	TGCGCCAGCAGCTTTCAGGGACAGGGCGCCTACGAGCAGTACTTC
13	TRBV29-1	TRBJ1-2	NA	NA	CSVEGGGKYGYTF	TGCAGCGTTGAAGGTGGGGGGAAGTATGGCTACACCTTC
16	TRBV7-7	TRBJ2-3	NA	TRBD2	CASSPGAGGHTDTQYF	TGTGCCAGCAGCCCGGGGGCGGGAGGGCACACAGATACGCAGTATTTT
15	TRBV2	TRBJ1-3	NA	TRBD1	CASSDRGLTGNTIYF	TGTGCCAGCAGCGACAGGGGGCTTACAGGAAACACCATATATTTT
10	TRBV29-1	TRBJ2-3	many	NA	CSVRGDTQYF	TGCAGCGTTAGGGGGGATACGCAGTATTTT
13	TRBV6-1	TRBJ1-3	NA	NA	CASSEASGNTIYF	TGTGCCAGCAGTGAAGCCAGTGGAAACACCATATATTTT
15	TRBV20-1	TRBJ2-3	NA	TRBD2	CSASGTSGREDTQYF	TGCAGTGCTTCCGGGACTAGCGGGAGGGAAGATACGCAGTATTTT
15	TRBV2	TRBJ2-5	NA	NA	CASSEGVLGQETQYF	TGTGCCAGCAGTGAAGGAGTCTTAGGCCAAGAGACCCAGTACTTC
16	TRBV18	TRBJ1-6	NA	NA	CASSPWTSSYNSPLHF	TGTGCCAGCTCACCTTGGACGAGCTCGTATAATTCACCCCTCCACTTT
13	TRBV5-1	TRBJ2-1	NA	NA	CASSFGVGNEQFF	TGCGCCAGCAGCTTCGGAGTTGGCAATGAGCAGTTCTTC
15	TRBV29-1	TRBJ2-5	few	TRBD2	CSVATSGAPQETQYF	TGCAGCGTTGCTACTAGCGGGGCCCCCCAAGAGACCCAGTACTTC
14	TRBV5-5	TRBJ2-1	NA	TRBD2	CASSPERGYNEQFF	TGTGCCAGCAGCCCGGAGCGGGGCTACAATGAGCAGTTCTTC
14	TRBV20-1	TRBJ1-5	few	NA	CSARDADSNQPQHF	TGCAGTGCCAGGGACGCAGATAGCAATCAGCCCCAGCATTTT
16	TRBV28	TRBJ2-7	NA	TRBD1	CATFPNPGTGALEQYF	TGTGCCACCTTCCCAAACCCAGGGACAGGGGCCTTGGAGCAGTACTTC
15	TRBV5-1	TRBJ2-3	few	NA	CASSRVTGRTDTQYF	TGCGCCAGCAGCCGGGTAACAGGAAGGACAGATACGCAGTATTTT
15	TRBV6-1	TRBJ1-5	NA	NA	CASSPSGVRNQPQHF	TGTGCCAGCAGTCCCAGCGGGGTGCGCAATCAGCCCCAGCATTTT
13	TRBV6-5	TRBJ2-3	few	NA	CASSSPGGRLKYF	TGTGCCAGCAGTTCTCCAGGGGGGCGGTTGAAGTATTTT
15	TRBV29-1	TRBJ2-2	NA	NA	CSVKTRTDNTGELFF	TGCAGCGTTAAAACTCGAACAGATAACACCGGGGAGCTGTTTTTT
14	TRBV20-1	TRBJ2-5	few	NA	CSARKGSGQETQYF	TGCAGTGCTAGGAAGGGGTCGGGCCAAGAGACCCAGTACTTC
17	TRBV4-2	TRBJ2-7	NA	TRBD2	CASSQDPSGGPLWEQYF	TGTGCCAGCAGCCAAGATCCCAGCGGGGGGCCCCTTTGGGAGCAGTACTTC
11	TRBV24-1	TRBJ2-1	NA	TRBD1	CATGTGNEQFF	TGTGCCACCGGGACAGGGAATGAGCAGTTCTTC
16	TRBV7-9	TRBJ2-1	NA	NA	CASSWVGGQHYNEQFF	TGTGCCAGCAGCTGGGTAGGCGGGCAGCACTACAATGAGCAGTTCTTC
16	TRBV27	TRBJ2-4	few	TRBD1	CASSPGTGGGKNIQYF	TGTGCCAGCAGTCCCGGGACAGGGGGTGGCAAAAACATTCAGTACTTC
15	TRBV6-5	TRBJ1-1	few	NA	CASSHPGHLNTEAFF	TGTGCCAGCAGTCACCCGGGACACCTTAACACTGAAGCTTTCTTT
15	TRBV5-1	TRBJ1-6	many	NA	CASSLEFHYNSPLHF	TGCGCCAGCAGCTTGGAATTCCACTATAATTCACCCCTCCACTTT
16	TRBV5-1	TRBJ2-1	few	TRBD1	CASSLEPAGGGHEQFF	TGCGCCAGCAGCTTGGAACCGGCAGGGGGTGGGCATGAGCAGTTCTTC
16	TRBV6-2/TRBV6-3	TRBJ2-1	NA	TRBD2	CASRRQAGGNYNEQFF	TGTGCCAGCAGAAGACAAGCGGGAGGGAATTACAATGAGCAGTTCTTC
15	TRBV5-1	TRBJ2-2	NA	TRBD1	CASGPGTGGHGELFF	TGCGCCAGCGGTCCCGGGACAGGGGGCCACGGGGAGCTGTTTTTT
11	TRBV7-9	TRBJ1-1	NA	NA	CAHATGTEAFF	TGTGCCCACGCGACCGGCACTGAAGCTTTCTTT
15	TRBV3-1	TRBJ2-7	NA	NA	CASSQGGRVGREQYF	TGTGCCAGCAGCCAAGGGGGCAGGGTTGGGCGCGAGCAGTACTTC
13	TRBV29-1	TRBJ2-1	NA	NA	CSAVRGAGNEQFF	TGCAGCGCAGTCAGGGGGGCCGGGAATGAGCAGTTCTTC
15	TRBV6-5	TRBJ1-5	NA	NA	CASSYSQRFNQPQHF	TGTGCCAGCAGTTACTCGCAACGGTTCAATCAGCCCCAGCATTTT
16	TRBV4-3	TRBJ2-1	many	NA	CASSPRGSYAYNEQFF	TGCGCCAGCAGCCCCCGAGGGAGTTACGCCTACAATGAGCAGTTCTTC
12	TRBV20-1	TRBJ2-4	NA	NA	CSVTGSKNIQYF	TGCAGTGTTACAGGGTCCAAAAACATTCAGTACTTC
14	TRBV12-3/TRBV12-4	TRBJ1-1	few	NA	CASSLRIVNTEAFF	TGTGCCAGCAGTTTAAGGATAGTAAACACTGAAGCTTTCTTT
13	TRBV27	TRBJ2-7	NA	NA	CASSPRSAYEQYF	TGTGCCAGCAGTCCCCGGTCAGCCTACGAGCAGTACTTC
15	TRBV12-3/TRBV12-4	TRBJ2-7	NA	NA	CASSLGGGPSSEQYF	TGTGCCAGCAGTTTGGGGGGAGGACCTTCGAGCGAGCAGTACTTC
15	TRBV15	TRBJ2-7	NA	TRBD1	CATSRNRGFRDEQYF	TGTGCCACCAGCAGGAACAGGGGCTTTAGGGACGAGCAGTACTTC
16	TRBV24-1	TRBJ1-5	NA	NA	CATSDAAAYSNQPQHF	TGTGCCACCAGTGATGCGGCAGCATATAGCAATCAGCCCCAGCATTTT
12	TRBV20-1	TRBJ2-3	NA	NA	CSAMGDADTQYF	TGCAGTGCTATGGGAGATGCAGATACGCAGTATTTT
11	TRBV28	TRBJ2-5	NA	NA	CASTVAETQYF	TGTGCCAGCACCGTTGCTGAGACCCAGTACTTC
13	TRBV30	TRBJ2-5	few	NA	CAWSVQGTKTQYF	TGTGCCTGGAGTGTTCAAGGGACGAAGACCCAGTACTTC
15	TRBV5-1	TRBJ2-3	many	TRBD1	CASSLGDRITDTQYF	TGCGCCAGCAGCTTAGGGGACAGGATCACAGATACGCAGTATTTT
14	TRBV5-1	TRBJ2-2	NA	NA	CASSLRQDTGELFF	TGCGCCAGCAGCCTAAGACAGGACACCGGGGAGCTGTTTTTT
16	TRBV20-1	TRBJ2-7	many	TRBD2	CSAQGGLAGDTYEQYF	TGCAGTGCTCAGGGGGGGCTAGCGGGGGATACTTACGAGCAGTACTTC
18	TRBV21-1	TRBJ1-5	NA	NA	CASSKRRARRRSNQPQHF	TGTGCCAGCAGCAAAAGGAGAGCGCGCAGGAGGAGCAATCAGCCCCAGCATTTT
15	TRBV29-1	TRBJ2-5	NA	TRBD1	CSVVGTGGGSGTQYF	TGCAGCGTCGTTGGGACAGGGGGCGGTTCTGGGACCCAGTACTTC
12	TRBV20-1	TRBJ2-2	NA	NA	CSAETRTGELFF	TGCAGTGCCGAGACTAGGACTGGGGAGCTGTTTTTT
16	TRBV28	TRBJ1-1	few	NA	CASNKSWVSRYTEAFF	TGTGCCAGCAACAAATCTTGGGTCAGTCGATACACTGAAGCTTTCTTT
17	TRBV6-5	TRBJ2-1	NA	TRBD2	CASSSGTSGRLRFEQFF	TGTGCCAGCAGTTCAGGGACTAGCGGGAGACTACGATTTGAGCAGTTCTTC